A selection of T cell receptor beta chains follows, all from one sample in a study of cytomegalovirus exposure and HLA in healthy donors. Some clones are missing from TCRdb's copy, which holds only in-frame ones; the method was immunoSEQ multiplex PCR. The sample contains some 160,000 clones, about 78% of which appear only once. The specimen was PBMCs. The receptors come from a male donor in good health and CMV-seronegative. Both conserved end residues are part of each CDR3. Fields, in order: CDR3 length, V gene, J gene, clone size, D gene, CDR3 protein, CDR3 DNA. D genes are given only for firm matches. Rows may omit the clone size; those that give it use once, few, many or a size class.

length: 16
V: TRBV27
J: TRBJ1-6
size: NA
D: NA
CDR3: CASRDTASSYNSPLHF
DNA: TGTGCCAGCAGGGACACTGCTAGCTCCTATAATTCACCCCTCCACTTT

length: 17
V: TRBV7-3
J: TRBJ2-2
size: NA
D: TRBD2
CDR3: CASSFASRTGGRGELFF
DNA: TGTGCCAGCAGCTTCGCGAGCCGGACGGGAGGAAGGGGGGAGCTGTTTTTT

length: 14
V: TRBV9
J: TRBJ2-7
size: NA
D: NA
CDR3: CASSTAGTSYEQYF
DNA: TGTGCCAGCAGCACCGCCGGGACAAGCTACGAGCAGTACTTC

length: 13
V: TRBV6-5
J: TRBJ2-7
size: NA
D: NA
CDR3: CASSYPPYYEQYF
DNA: TGTGCCAGCAGTTATCCCCCTTACTACGAGCAGTACTTC

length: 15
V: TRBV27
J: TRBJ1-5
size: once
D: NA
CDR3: CASSLGGVSNQPQHF
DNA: TGTGCCAGCAGTTTAGGCGGAGTTAGCAATCAGCCCCAGCATTTT

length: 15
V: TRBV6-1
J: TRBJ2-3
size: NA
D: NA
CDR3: CASSDVSGSKDTQYF
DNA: TGTGCCAGCAGCGATGTGTCCGGGTCCAAAGATACGCAGTATTTT

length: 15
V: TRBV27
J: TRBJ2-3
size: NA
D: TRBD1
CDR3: CASNRGTGFTDTQYF
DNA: TGTGCCAGCAATCGCGGGACAGGGTTCACAGATACGCAGTATTTT

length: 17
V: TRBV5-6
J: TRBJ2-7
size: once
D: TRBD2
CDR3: CASSPWVLAEPHYEQYF
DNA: TGTGCCAGCAGCCCTTGGGTGCTAGCGGAGCCCCACTACGAGCAGTACTTC

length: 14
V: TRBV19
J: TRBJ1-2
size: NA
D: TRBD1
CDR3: CASSMGQGARGYTF
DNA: TGTGCCAGTAGCATGGGACAGGGGGCGCGTGGCTACACCTTC

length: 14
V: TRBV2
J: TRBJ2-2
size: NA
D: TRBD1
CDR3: CASSVTGGPGELFF
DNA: TGTGCCAGCAGTGTAACAGGGGGCCCCGGGGAGCTGTTTTTT

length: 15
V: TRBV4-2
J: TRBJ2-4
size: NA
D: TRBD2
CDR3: CASSQAASGENIQYF
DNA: TGTGCCAGCAGCCAAGCCGCTAGCGGGGAAAACATTCAGTACTTC

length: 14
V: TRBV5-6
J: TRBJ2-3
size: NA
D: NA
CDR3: CASSLEGADHTQYF
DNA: TGTGCCAGCAGCTTGGAAGGGGCGGATCATACGCAGTATTTT

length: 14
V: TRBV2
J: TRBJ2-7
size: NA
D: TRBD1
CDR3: CASSRDRGGYEQYF
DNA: TGTGCCAGCAGTCGGGACAGGGGAGGTTACGAGCAGTACTTC

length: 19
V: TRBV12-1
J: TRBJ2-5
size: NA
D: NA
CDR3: CASSLFAGTSCGSGETQYF
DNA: TGTGCCAGCAGCCTTTTCGCGGGTACATCGTGCGGGAGTGGGGAGACCCAGTACTTC

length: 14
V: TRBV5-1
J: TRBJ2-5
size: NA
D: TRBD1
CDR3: CASTRQGGQETQYF
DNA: TGCGCCAGCACCAGACAGGGGGGACAAGAGACCCAGTACTTC

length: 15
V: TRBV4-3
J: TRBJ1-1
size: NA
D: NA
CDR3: CASSQVTRLNTEAFF
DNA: TGCGCCAGCAGCCAAGTTACCAGGTTGAACACTGAAGCTTTCTTT

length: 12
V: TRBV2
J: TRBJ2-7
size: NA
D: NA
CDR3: CASGGQTYEQYF
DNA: TGTGCCAGCGGGGGACAAACCTACGAGCAGTACTTC

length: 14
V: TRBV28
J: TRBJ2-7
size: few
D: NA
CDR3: CASSPPSLREEQYF
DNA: TGTGCCAGCAGCCCTCCTTCTTTGAGGGAAGAGCAGTACTTC